One sample yielded the 8 T cell receptor beta chains listed below, sequenced in a study of brain T cells in children with intractable seizures. Libraries were prepared by immunoSEQ multiplex PCR; TCRdb keeps only in-frame clonotypes and omits some of them. Of approximately 110,000 clones listed, 94% are singletons. Sequencing used peripheral blood, obtained at surgery. The receptors stem from a boy under two years old with hemimegalencephaly and intractable seizures.

The J gene is TRBJ2-1, the V gene TRBV28; TRBD1 aligns across 8 bases. This CDR3 is built from 16 residues. With 5 bases clipped from V and 4 bases from J, the junction kept 10 bases outside the gene matches. Germline CDR1 is MDHEN and CDR2 is SYDVKM. The CDR3 protein is CASSTPGQGLYNEQFF. For the CDR3, the DNA is TGTGCCAGCAGTACCCCAGGACAGGGCCTTTACAATGAGCAGTTCTTC.

The chain employs TRBV6-5 and TRBJ1-1; 7 bases line up with TRBD1. Trimming removed 6 bases from V and 10 bases from J; junction bases left unmatched: 5. CDR1 is MNHEY and CDR2 is SVGAGI in the germline V gene. The CDR3 consists of 11 residues. This chain's CDR3 is CASRDRLGAFF. CDR3 sequence (DNA): TGTGCCAGCAGGGACAGGTTGGGAGCTTTCTTT.

On this clone itself: Distinct nucleotide sequences in the sample also encode this CDR3. The chain employs TRBV24-1 and TRBJ2-7; no definite D call. Trimming left V 1 base short and J 4 bases short, with 1 base between. Germline V CDR1 and CDR2: KGHDR, SFDVKD. This CDR3 has 11 amino acids. CDR3 region: CATSDLYEQYF. Here the CDR3 DNA reads TGTGCCACCAGTGATTTATACGAGCAGTACTTC.

The genes are TRBV6-5 and TRBJ1-3, with D uncertain. The V end was cut by 8 bases, the J end by 0 bases, with 14 bases between. There are 15 residues in the CDR3. Germline V gene sequence: CDR1 MNHEY, CDR2 SVGAGI. As DNA, the CDR3 is TGTGCCAGCGGCCCCACGGATTTCTCTGGAAACACCATATATTTT. Protein product: CASGPTDFSGNTIYF.

J is TRBJ1-5 and V is TRBV9; 7 bases fit TRBD1. This CDR3 spans 17 amino acids. V shed 3 bases and J 1 base; nucleotides not matched to a gene: 10. The germline V gene has CDR1 SGDLS and CDR2 YYNGEE. The CDR3 sequence is CASSAGDSSRSNQPQHF. The CDR3 region has the DNA TGTGCCAGCAGCGCCGGGGACAGCTCTAGAAGCAATCAGCCCCAGCATTTT.

The chain has TRBV30 and TRBJ2-2; D uncertain. Germline V lookup: CDR1 GTSNPN, CDR2 SVGIG (reference sequence). This CDR3 is 14 amino acids long. V was pared by 0 bases and J by 3 bases, with 8 bases between. This CDR3 is CAWSVRPYTGELFF. CDR3 sequence (DNA): TGTGCCTGGAGTGTACGCCCCTACACCGGGGAGCTGTTTTTT.

The chain has TRBV28 and TRBJ1-5; 7 bases match TRBD1. The V segment lost 3 bases and the J segment 2 bases; nucleotides outside the gene matches: 1. CDR3 length: 14 residues. CDR1 MDHEN and CDR2 SYDVKM come from the germline V gene. Written as DNA, the CDR3 is TGTGCCAGCAGTTTCGACAGGGGCAATCAGCCCCAGCATTTT. Translating gives CASSFDRGNQPQHF.

V and J are TRBV7-9 and TRBJ2-1; the match to TRBD2 covers 7 bases. This CDR3 is built from 16 residues. V dropped 5 bases and J dropped 0; count of bases not matched to a gene: 7. The germline CDR1 and CDR2 sequences are SEHNR and FQNEAQ (reference sequence). CDR3 amino acids: CASSPMTSTSYNEQFF. CDR3 nucleotide sequence: TGTGCCAGCAGCCCTATGACTAGCACCTCCTACAATGAGCAGTTCTTC. The full variable domain, its missing parts supplied by reference TRBV7-9 and TRBJ2-1, is DTGVSQNPRHKITKRGQNVTFRCDPISEHNRLYWYRQTLGQGPEFLTYFQNEAQLEKSRLLSDRFSAERPKGSFSTLEIQRTEQGDSAMYLCASSPMTSTSYNEQFFGPGTRLTVL.